This TCR beta chain emerged from a study of blood T cells in healthy people across ages (dated by TCRdb to about 2015). The study in broad terms: Template switching captured roughly one uniquely barcoded TCR beta cDNA molecule per two T cells in model experiments. To avoid experimental bias, donors of different ages were distributed randomly across sequencing lanes. Two additional independent replicas of 1 million unique cDNA reads from the same blood draw were analyzed for two donors (one aged 18 to 30 and one aged 80 or older). To track age-related changes in TCR beta repertoire diversity, the study relied on deep sequencing normalized with unique cDNA molecular identifiers. The donors were divided into four age groups: young (average roughly 17 years), middle-aged (almost 40), aged (about 62) and long-lived (82). Here is what the overall study found, with its caveats: Donor CMV infection status was unknown, potentially confounding age-related changes in expanded clonotypes. The percentage of naive T cells measured by flow cytometry correlated strongly with observed TCR beta diversity. Observed TCR beta diversity per million T cells fell roughly linearly with age, and a significant reduction was already apparent by age around 40. The long-lived group showed more naive CD4+ T cells, fewer expanded clones and increased TCR diversity than the aged group, suggesting age selection. Bulk unsorted PBMC profiling prevented conclusive comparison of naive and antigen-experienced compartments. Total diversity estimates from one million sequenced T cells were considered lower bounds and underestimates.

The donors were 40 or so Caucasian individuals from Russia, aged roughly 6 to 100 years, who were systemically healthy. Around 9.8 milliliters of peripheral blood were collected from each donor into EDTA-treated Vacutainer tubes. Ficoll-Paque density-gradient centrifugation was used to isolate PBMCs, with at least 6.5 million per sample. Trizol reagent was used to extract total RNA from PBMCs, with at least 5.5 micrograms per sample. Naive CD45RAhigh/CD27high T cell percentages were measured by flow cytometry on a PBMC aliquot from every donor. The library was built by means of 5' RACE. The sequencer was an Illumina HiSeq 2500. A second about 7 to 12 cycle PCR used a sample-barcoded 5' primer and a J-beta primer mix. A unique molecular identifier was introduced onto each TCR beta cDNA molecule by a template-switch 5' adaptor carrying 12 random nucleotides. Each sample yielded at least 3 million CDR3-containing paired-end reads. The Mint cDNA synthesis kit, primed by a TRBC-specific oligonucleotide, was used to synthesize first-strand cDNA from all RNA. All cDNA was treated with uracil-DNA glycosylase and then went through a first 18-cycle PCR with the universal primers M1SS and BC2_uni_R. The study's processing was this. Normalization of each sample was performed by random selection of 1 million high-quality reads, each carrying a distinct molecular identifier. Instead of being binned into consensus sequences, reads with shared molecular identifiers were discarded. MiTCR, with a Q25 quality threshold and the strictest error-elimination algorithm, was used for CDR3 identification, clonotype clustering and error correction. Lower-bound total TCR beta diversity was estimated with a nonparametric unseen species model using Euler transformation. Starting from the raw public reads, TCRdb applied fastp trimming at Q25, assembled clones with MiXCR and retained in-frame beta chains. A single entry per CDR3 protein holds the most common genes and DNA from its merged rows. The V and J calls, along with clone size, are taken from TCRdb and not from the paper's own processing. The sample yields about 830,000 distinct CDR3 sequences; around 68% were counted once. About 30% of the sample is held by the ten biggest clonotypes.

CDR1 and CDR2 are drawn from the germline V gene: SQVTM, ANQGSEA. V is shortened by 6 bases, J by 0 bases, and the region joining them spans 14 bases. Including cysteine and phenylalanine, the CDR3 has 14 amino acids. Only CDR3 DNA is held: 42 bases, read in frame from base 1. Comments on this clonotype: Its antigen remains unidentified. Base qualities were left out, and no much larger clone turns up one base away.

Sample: blood. Rearrangement joined TRBV29-1 to TRBJ1-2, and the D gene may be TRBD1, 6 bases matching. The sequence derives from a man between 25 and 39 years old in good health. The DNA sequence follows: TGCAGCGTCCAAGGGGGGGCAGCTAACTATGGCTACACCTTC. The encoded protein is CSVQGGAANYGYTF.